Listed here is a single T cell receptor beta chain. This clone showed up just once. Its antigen is not yet known. No clone much larger than this one lies a single base away; base qualities are absent. This entry comes from a study of blood T cell repertoires in COVID-19 (dated by TCRdb to the early 2020s). Regarding the research as a whole: Samples from collaborators originated in the United States, Italy and Spain and spanned both the acute and convalescent phases of COVID-19. The dataset comprised deeply sampled blood TCRbeta repertoires from subjects exposed to, actively infected with, or recovered from COVID-19. Nearly every sample came with metadata listing a de-identified subject ID, COVID-19 status, age in years and sex. Where HLA class I and class II types were available, the types were taken from metadata supplied by the sample provider, not from assay-based typing. The prospective study material was composed of cDNA or gDNA derived from T cells, B-cell-depleted T cells, or PBMCs. Samples came from the ongoing ImmuneRACE study (first 160 participants) plus 1,254 subjects from 6 global collaborators. A freely available public database, intended as a resource for researchers studying the immune response to SARS-CoV-2, is where the repertoires were released. Summary of the overall study and its limitations: The quantity of clinical and demographic metadata differed by source and by participant and was supplied without curation.

Collaborating institutions collected whole blood in K2EDTA tubes following their own protocols. For TCRbeta analysis, collaborators shipped samples as frozen whole blood, isolated PBMCs, or DNA extracted from either of those sample types. V lost 0 bases and J lost 1 base; the stretch between them is 9 bases long. The CDR3 sequence holds 15 residues, the cysteine and phenylalanine included. Just CDR3 DNA is preserved here, 45 bases in frame from base 1. The germline V gene encodes CDR1 ENHRY and CDR2 SYGVKD. TCRbeta CDR3 regions were amplified from genomic DNA by means of the immunoSEQ Assay, a bias-controlled multiplex PCR. As for the authors' bioinformatics: The number of nucleated cells in each sample was estimated by amplification of reference gene primers within the assay. To quantify the absolute abundance of each unique TCRbeta CDR3 rearrangement, sequence reads were collapsed and filtered. Productive Simpson clonality was computed per sample as the square root of Simpson's diversity index over productive rearrangements. TCRdb obtained this table from immuneACCESS and retained in-frame rearrangements with V and J assigned. These tables miss some clones; where compared with another copy, unresolved V genes account for less than half of the shortfall, and the remainder is unexplained. V and J calls and clone size are given by that table; D and trimming were obtained from the DNA. Present in this sample are some 270,000 clones, around 90% of which were seen just once. The ten largest make up roughly 2.1% of the sample.

The TCR comes from a man aged 50-60 years with acute or convalescent COVID-19. Material: peripheral blood. Recombination connected TRBV10-3 to TRBJ1-1; TRBD1 could be the D gene, as 5 bases match. The DNA sequence is TGTGCCATCAGTGAGTCTAGCAGGGAGAACACTGAAGCTTTCTTT. This translates into CAISESSRENTEAFF.